Given below is one TCR beta chain in context. This specimen belongs to a study of blood T cell repertoires in COVID-19. Generated by immunoSEQ multiplex PCR, the TCRdb table keeps only in-frame clones and is missing some. The table has a few hundred thousand clones, 84% seen once. The receptor was isolated from a woman aged 40-49 years who had recovered from COVID-19. Sequencing was performed on peripheral blood.

The CDR3 coding sequence is TGTGCCAGCTCACTCAAGACAGGGACCCTCCACGAGCAGTACTTC. Translated, it gives CASSLKTGTLHEQYF. The chain couples TRBV18 to TRBJ2-7; 7 nucleotides match TRBD1. The CDR3 runs to 15 residues. The V gene's germline CDR1 is KGHSH and CDR2 LQKENI. V shed 4 bases, J shed 5 bases, and the junction held 11 bases outside the gene matches.